Listed here are 11 T cell receptor beta chains from one sample, sequenced in a study of control samples from healthy donors and cancer patients. Sequenced by immunoSEQ multiplex PCR; TCRdb stores in-frame clones only, minus some. The data show some 65,000 clones, 84% seen once. The sequenced sample was PBMCs. The receptors here all came from a woman between 50 and 59 years old with lung cancer.

This clone was detected only a few times. The gene calls are TRBV7-9 and TRBJ2-1, with TRBD1 identical over 7 bases. Germline V lookup: CDR1 SEHNR, CDR2 FQNEAQ (reference sequence). The CDR3 contains 16 residues. After removal of 5 bases from V and 3 bases from J, the junction contained 10 bases not matched to a gene. CDR3 residues: CASSALRGHLYNEQFF. Written as DNA, the CDR3 is TGTGCCAGCAGCGCCCTAAGGGGGCACCTCTACAATGAGCAGTTCTTC.

The chain combines TRBV18 with TRBJ1-1; D is uncertain. V was trimmed by 2 bases and J by 1 base, leaving 11 bases between them. Germline V gene lookup returns CDR1 KGHSH and CDR2 LQKENI. CDR3 length: 15 amino acids. CDR3 region: CASSPKGPTNTEAFF. Written as DNA, the CDR3 is TGTGCCAGCTCACCAAAGGGCCCAACGAACACTGAAGCTTTCTTT.

The chain combines TRBV5-1 with TRBJ1-2; 7 bases align to TRBD1. The germline V gene encodes CDR1 SGHRS and CDR2 YFSETQ. V dropped 5 bases and J dropped 4; count of bases not matched to a gene: 11. There are 15 residues in the CDR3. This chain's CDR3 is CASSTGTAGVYGYTF. DNA for the CDR3: TGCGCCAGCAGTACCGGGACAGCGGGGGTCTATGGCTACACCTTC.

The CDR3 DNA is TGTGCCAGTAGTGCCTTCATACTAGCGGGTTACTCTAACACCGGGGAGCTGTTTTTT. Protein sequence: CASSAFILAGYSNTGELFF. V gene TRBV19 combines with J gene TRBJ2-2; TRBD2 matches at 9 bases. This CDR3 has 19 amino acids. Germline values: CDR1 LNHDA, CDR2 SQIVND (reference sequence). The V gene end was trimmed by 5 bases and the J gene end by 2 bases; junction bases not matched to a gene: 15.

The chain is built from TRBV7-2 and TRBJ1-6, with D possibly TRBD1 on 5 matching bases. The CDR3 is 15 amino acids. V lost 3 bases, J lost 0 bases, and 6 bases lay in between. Germline lookup yields CDR1 SGHTA and CDR2 FQGNSA. CDR3 sequence reads: CASSFDSSYNSPLHF. In DNA form, the CDR3 reads TGTGCCAGCAGCTTCGACAGCTCCTATAATTCACCCCTCCACTTT.

The V and J genes are TRBV7-9 and TRBJ2-3, with TRBD1 matching over 7 bases. With V trimmed by 5 bases and J by 6 bases, 11 bases remained unmatched. CDR3 length: 15 amino acids. CDR1 and CDR2 (germline): SEHNR, FQNEAQ (reference sequence). The CDR3 loop reads CASSNTGALGDTQYF. The CDR3 DNA reads TGTGCCAGCAGCAATACAGGGGCCCTAGGGGATACGCAGTATTTT. Using reference TRBV7-9 and TRBJ2-3 for the parts outside the CDR3, the full variable domain is DTGVSQNPRHKITKRGQNVTFRCDPISEHNRLYWYRQTLGQGPEFLTYFQNEAQLEKSRLLSDRFSAERPKGSFSTLEIQRTEQGDSAMYLCASSNTGALGDTQYFGPGTRLTVL.

The J gene is TRBJ2-5, the V gene TRBV29-1; D is undetermined. Per the germline V gene, CDR1 is SQVTM and CDR2 is ANQGSEA. The CDR3 loop spans 13 amino acids. V dropped 4 bases and J dropped 5 bases, with 14 bases sitting between them. The CDR3: CSVVRLSQETQYF. The CDR3 DNA sequence: TGCAGCGTTGTTAGGCTATCCCAGGAGACCCAGTACTTC.

V usage is TRBV18 and J usage is TRBJ1-2; D gene ambiguous. The CDR3 is made up of 13 amino acids. Trimming shortened V by 2 bases and J by 7 bases, and 11 bases separated the two germline ends. CDR1 and CDR2 (germline): KGHSH, LQKENI. CDR3 amino acids: CASSPVGFLGYTF. CDR3 in DNA: TGTGCCAGCTCACCAGTGGGGTTTCTTGGCTACACCTTC.

This clone was observed once. V usage is TRBV6-5 and J usage is TRBJ1-2, with D perhaps TRBD1 (5 bases). The CDR3 has 14 residues. In germline, CDR1 is MNHEY, CDR2 SVGAGI. V lost 0 bases and J lost 6, with 11 bases in between. The CDR3 nucleotides are TGTGCCAGCAGTTACTCAGGGGCAATGGATGGCTACACCTTC. This codes for CASSYSGAMDGYTF.

CDR3 sequence: CASSQLLGGLASGETQYF. In DNA form, the CDR3 reads TGTGCCAGCAGCCAACTCCTAGGCGGACTAGCGAGTGGAGAGACCCAGTACTTC. This sequence joins TRBV5-4 and TRBJ2-5, with 9 bases fitting TRBD2. The trim removed 4 bases at V and 4 bases at J, leaving 17 bases unmatched. Germline CDR1 SGHNT, CDR2 YYREEE (reference sequence). CDR3 length: 18 residues.

The rearrangement joins TRBV11-2 to TRBJ2-1, with D uncertain. This CDR3 comprises 16 residues. Germline V gene lookup returns CDR1 SGHAT and CDR2 FQNNGV. Trimming left V 5 bases short and J 0 bases short, with 14 bases between. The CDR3 DNA follows: TGTGCCAGCAGCGGGTTAGGAGAGAGCTCCTACAATGAGCAGTTCTTC. The encoded protein is CASSGLGESSYNEQFF.